Following are 25 T cell receptor beta chains from one sample sequenced in a study of blood T cells in healthy people across ages. Alongside a J-beta primer mix, a sample-barcoded 5' primer served in a second PCR lasting about 7 to 11 cycles. TCRdb processed the 5' RACE reads anew with MiXCR; each CDR3 protein has one entry. The sample carries about 2 million distinct CDR3 sequences, around 50% recorded once. Specimen: blood. The receptors come from a woman aged 40-49 years in good health.

The chain combines TRBV5-1 with TRBJ2-7; TRBD2 aligns across 16 bases. V was clipped by 4 bases and J by 4 bases; unmatched bases: 8. The germline V gene encodes CDR1 SGHRS and CDR2 YFSETQ. The CDR3 extends over 17 amino acids. The CDR3 protein is CASSHGTSGGASYEQYF. The CDR3 region has the DNA TGCGCCAGCAGCCATGGGACTAGCGGGGGGGCTTCGTACGAGCAGTACTTC.

In its sample, this clonotype was seen a few times. The gene calls are TRBV5-8 and TRBJ2-1, with 7 bases that match TRBD1. V dropped 0 bases and J dropped 7; count of bases not matched to a gene: 7. CDR3 length: 15 residues. From germline, CDR1 is SGHTS and CDR2 YDEGEE. CDR3: CASSLEVQGTNEQFF. In DNA form, the CDR3 reads TGTGCCAGCAGCTTGGAGGTACAGGGGACGAATGAGCAGTTCTTC.

V is TRBV6-2 or TRBV6-3 and J is TRBJ2-1, with no clear D. Trimming removed 6 bases from V and 4 bases from J, with 16 bases in between. The germline V gene has CDR1 MNHEY and CDR2 SVGEGT. The CDR3 loop spans 15 amino acids. This CDR3 reads CASRGQGFGYNEQFF. CDR3 DNA sequence: TGTGCCAGCAGAGGGCAAGGCTTTGGTTACAATGAGCAGTTCTTC.

The chain links TRBV25-1 to TRBJ1-2; no firm D call. This CDR3 is built from 11 residues. Looked up from germline, CDR1 is MGHDK and CDR2 is SYGVNS. V dropped 5 bases and J dropped 7 bases, with 8 bases sitting between them. The CDR3 DNA is TGTGCCAGCAGTAGATCAGGTGGCTACACCTTC. It translates to CASSRSGGYTF.

The rearrangement links TRBV4-3 to TRBJ2-7, with D unresolved. This CDR3 is 15 amino acids long. V lost 1 base, J lost 3 bases, and 13 bases lay in between. CDR1 is LGHNA and CDR2 is YSLEER in the germline V gene. The CDR3 protein is CASSQGLLGIYEQYF. CDR3 in DNA: TGCGCCAGCAGCCAAGGCCTCCTTGGGATCTACGAGCAGTACTTC.

Remarks on this clonotype: A junction boundary mismatches the germline segment, possibly from a read error. The J gene is TRBJ1-2, the V gene TRBV7-7; D gene uncertain. The germline gives CDR1 SSHAT, CDR2 FNYEAQ (reference sequence). The CDR3 is 15 amino acids. The CDR3 is CASSPLGVTNYGYTF. In DNA form, the CDR3 reads TGTGCTAGCAGCCCACTGGGAGTGACTAACTATGGCTACACCTTC. The variable domain in full, with the rest retrieved from reference TRBV7-7 and TRBJ1-2, is GAGVSQSPRYKVTKRGQDVTLRCDPISSHATLYWYQQALGQGPEFLTYFNYEAQPDKSGLPSDRFSAERPEGSISTLTIQRTEQRDSAMYRCASSPLGVTNYGYTFGSGTRLTVV.

A few counts support this clonotype. J is TRBJ2-3 and V is TRBV12-3 or TRBV12-4; 13 nucleotides line up with TRBD2. The CDR3 sequence is 17 residues long. V shed 4 bases, J shed 6 bases, and the junction held 10 bases outside the gene matches. The DNA for the CDR3 is TGTGCCAGCAGTTCACCTACTAGCGGGGGGGCGAGGGATACGCAGTATTTT. It codes for CASSSPTSGGARDTQYF.

This clonotype has a count of ten or more. Its ends do not fully match the called genes, so a read error is possible. The V and J genes are TRBV7-7 and TRBJ2-2; no firm D call. This CDR3 spans 14 amino acids. CDR1 is SSHAT and CDR2 is FNYEAQ in the germline V gene (reference sequence). The DNA for the CDR3 is TGTGCTAGCAGCTTAGGCAGGAACACCGGGGAGCTGTTTTTT. Translated: CASSLGRNTGELFF.

The J gene is TRBJ2-6, the V gene TRBV4-1; tentatively, D is TRBD2 (6 bases). The CDR3 contains 18 residues. Germline V gene sequence: CDR1 MGHRA, CDR2 YSYEKL. The V end lost 0 bases, the J end lost 4 bases, and 16 bases lay between the germline ends. As DNA, the CDR3 is TGCGCCAGCAGCCAAGAGGGGGGAGTTAAGTCCGGGGCCAACGTCCTGACTTTC. Translated, it gives CASSQEGGVKSGANVLTF.

This clonotype was seen a handful of times. V is TRBV20-1 and J is TRBJ2-3, with TRBD1 matching 7 bases. This CDR3 comprises 15 residues. V gave up 1 base and J gave up 0 bases; unmatched junction bases: 4. Germline V gene data show CDR1 as DFQATT and CDR2 as SNEGSKA (reference sequence). CDR3 nucleotide sequence: TGCAGTGCTAGAGGAGAGGGGGCTAGCACAGATACGCAGTATTTT. Protein product: CSARGEGASTDTQYF.

This sequence joins TRBV20-1 and TRBJ1-2, with D perhaps TRBD1 (5 bases). The CDR3 has 12 residues. Germline V CDR1 and CDR2: DFQATT, SNEGSKA (reference sequence). Trimming left V 2 bases short and J 8 bases short, with 12 bases between. This CDR3 is CSARLQGGGYTF. The CDR3 coding sequence is TGCAGTGCTAGACTGCAGGGAGGGGGCTACACCTTC.

This clonotype appeared a few times. The genes are TRBV5-1 and TRBJ1-2, with a weak D call TRBD1 (6 bases). This CDR3 has 17 residues. Trimming left V 0 bases short and J 8 bases short, with 23 bases between. Germline V lookup: CDR1 SGHRS, CDR2 YFSETQ. CDR3 loop: CASSLANRRQANSGYTF. The CDR3 coding sequence is TGCGCCAGCAGCTTGGCCAATAGGAGACAGGCGAATTCCGGCTACACCTTC.

This clonotype appeared a few times. V is TRBV3-1 and J is TRBJ2-4, with D uncertain. The CDR3 totals 16 residues. CDR1 and CDR2 from the germline V gene are LGHDT and YNNKEL (reference sequence). Between the trimmed V and J ends, which lost 2 bases and 2 bases, there was a span of 13 bases. CDR3 region: CASSQNSLRPKNIQYF. CDR3 bases: TGTGCCAGCAGCCAAAATTCCCTCAGGCCCAAAAACATTCAGTACTTC. The full variable domain, in which reference TRBV3-1 and TRBJ2-4 provide the parts outside the CDR3, is DTAVSQTPKYLVTQMGNDKSIKCEQNLGHDTMYWYKQDSKKFLKIMFSYNNKELIINETVPNRFSPKSPDKAHLNLHINSLELGDSAVYFCASSQNSLRPKNIQYFGAGTRLSVL.

This chain links TRBV6-1 with TRBJ2-1, with 9 positions matching TRBD2. The length of the CDR3 is 14 residues. The germline V gene encodes CDR1 MNHNS and CDR2 SASEGT. V lost 6 bases and J lost 5; bases outside the gene matches: 5. The CDR3 coding sequence is TGTGCCAGCAGCGTAGCGGGGGTCCACAATGAGCAGTTCTTC. Its translation: CASSVAGVHNEQFF.

About this clonotype: Relative to the germline gene, one junction end is altered; a read error may explain this. The chain combines TRBV29-1 with TRBJ1-2; D uncertain. Germline CDR1 is SQVTM and CDR2 is ANQGSEA. The CDR3 has 13 amino acids. CDR3 loop: CSVVILANYGHTF. The CDR3 nucleotides are TGCAGCGTTGTCATCCTAGCTAACTATGGCCACACCTTC.

The genes are TRBV10-2 and TRBJ1-4; D gene unclear. The ends were cut back, 6 bases at V and 5 bases at J, with 13 bases in the middle. CDR1 and CDR2 (germline): WSHSY, SAAADI. This CDR3 contains 14 residues. The CDR3 protein is CASRHRESNEKLFF. The CDR3 nucleotides read TGCGCCAGCAGGCACCGGGAGTCAAATGAAAAACTGTTTTTT.

This clonotype was observed at least ten times. This chain connects TRBV7-2 to TRBJ1-2; D remains unclear. Trimming shortened V by 4 bases and J by 4 bases, and 7 bases separated the two germline ends. The CDR3 is made up of 12 amino acids. CDR1 is SGHTA and CDR2 is FQGNSA in the germline V gene. CDR3 bases: TGTGCCAGCAGCTCGGACCGCTATGGCTACACCTTC. Residues: CASSSDRYGYTF.

This clonotype was observed a few times. The chain joins TRBV20-1 to TRBJ2-4; 7 nucleotides agree with TRBD1. CDR1 is DFQATT and CDR2 is SNEGSKA in the germline V gene (reference sequence). The CDR3 is 14 amino acids. V gave up 0 bases and J gave up 3 bases; unmatched junction bases: 2. The CDR3 protein is CSARDRDSKNIQYF. Written as DNA, the CDR3 is TGCAGTGCTAGAGATCGGGACAGCAAAAACATTCAGTACTTC.

Worth noting for this clonotype: One end of the junction fails to match germline, which may point to a read error. The chain carries TRBV28 and TRBJ2-5, with TRBD2 identical over 7 bases. The germline V gene encodes CDR1 MDHEN and CDR2 SYDVKM. The length of the CDR3 is 15 residues. CDR3 loop: CAGSLRQGGFETQYF. The DNA of the CDR3 is TGTGCCGGCAGTTTACGCCAGGGAGGGTTTGAGACCCAGTACTTC.

This clonotype was observed once. The CDR3 sequence is CSASGRGVSYNEQFF. The CDR3 DNA sequence: TGCAGTGCTAGTGGGCGGGGTGTCTCCTACAATGAGCAGTTCTTC. The V call is TRBV20-1, the J call TRBJ2-1; possibly TRBD2 for D (6 bases). Germline loops: CDR1 DFQATT, CDR2 SNEGSKA (reference sequence). This CDR3 is built from 15 residues. Trimming pared 3 bases from V and 0 bases from J, leaving 12 bases between.

The V gene is TRBV12-5, the J gene TRBJ1-2; unclear D gene. V shed 6 bases and J shed 5 bases, with 16 bases lying between them. This CDR3 has 14 residues. Germline values: CDR1 LGHNT, CDR2 FRNRAP. CDR3 DNA: TGTGCTAGTGGGACCGGGCCGACCTGGTATGGCTACACCTTC. This gives the protein CASGTGPTWYGYTF.

This clonotype was detected a few times. The gene calls are TRBV28 and TRBJ1-2, with TRBD1 as a possible D gene (5 bases). The CDR3 loop spans 14 amino acids. Deletions cut 6 bases from V and 7 bases from J, with 18 bases between. Germline-derived CDR1 and CDR2 are MDHEN and SYDVKM. CDR3 in amino acids: CASRRSGGGGGYTF. In DNA form, the CDR3 reads TGTGCCAGCAGACGCTCCGGCGGGGGGGGTGGCTACACCTTC.

CDR3 sequence reads: CASSPNGIYGYTF. Here the CDR3 DNA reads TGTGCCAGCAGTCCCAATGGGATCTATGGCTACACCTTC. The J gene is TRBJ1-2, the V gene TRBV28; D call uncertain. Germline V gene lookup returns CDR1 MDHEN and CDR2 SYDVKM. The CDR3 has 13 residues. Trimming took 5 bases from V and 4 from J, leaving 11 bases between them.

This clonotype was recorded a few times. The rearrangement joins TRBV6-5 to TRBJ2-3; a weak D match, TRBD2 (6 bases). From germline, CDR1 is MNHEY and CDR2 SVGAGI. This CDR3 is built from 15 residues. Deletions cut 0 bases from V and 4 bases from J, with 11 bases between. The CDR3 DNA reads as TGTGCCAGCAGTTACTCGAGAAGGGAGGCAGATACGCAGTATTTT. It is translated as CASSYSRREADTQYF.

The chain uses TRBV20-1 and TRBJ2-1; TRBD2 matches 9 bases. The DNA end lines up better with TRBJ2-7; the J call may be wrong. The CDR3 spans 18 residues. The germline V gene has CDR1 DFQATT and CDR2 SNEGSKA (reference sequence). CDR3 region: CSARVQAGGQSSYNEQYF. In DNA form, the CDR3 reads TGCAGTGCTAGAGTTCAAGCGGGGGGCCAAAGCTCCTACAATGAGCAGTACTTC.